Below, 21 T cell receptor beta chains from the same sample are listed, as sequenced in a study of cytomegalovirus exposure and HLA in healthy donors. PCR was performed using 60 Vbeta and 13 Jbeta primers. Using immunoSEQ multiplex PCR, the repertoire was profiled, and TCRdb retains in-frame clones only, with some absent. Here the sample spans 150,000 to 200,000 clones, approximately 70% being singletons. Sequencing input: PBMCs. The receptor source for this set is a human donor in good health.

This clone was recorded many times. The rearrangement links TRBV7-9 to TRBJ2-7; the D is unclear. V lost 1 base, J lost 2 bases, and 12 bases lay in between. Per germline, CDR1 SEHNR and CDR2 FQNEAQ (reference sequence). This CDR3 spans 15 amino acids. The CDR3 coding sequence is TGTGCCAGCAGCTTAGATAAAATTGGCCCCTACGAGCAGTACTTC. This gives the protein CASSLDKIGPYEQYF.

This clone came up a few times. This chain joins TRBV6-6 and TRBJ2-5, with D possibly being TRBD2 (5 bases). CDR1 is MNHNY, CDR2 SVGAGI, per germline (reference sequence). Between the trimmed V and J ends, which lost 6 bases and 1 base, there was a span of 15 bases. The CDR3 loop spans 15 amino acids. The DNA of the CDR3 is TGTGCCAGCAGCCGGACCCGGAGGTCCCAAGAGACCCAGTACTTC. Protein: CASSRTRRSQETQYF.

This CDR3 is CASTETEGDRFSGANVLTF. In DNA form, the CDR3 reads TGCGCCAGCACCGAAACAGAAGGGGACAGGTTCTCTGGGGCCAACGTCCTGACTTTC. The chain has TRBV5-1 and TRBJ2-6, with 8 bases aligning to TRBD1. The CDR3 has 19 amino acids. Germline trimming cut 6 bases from V and 0 bases from J; bases unmatched to any gene: 14. Germline V gene lookup returns CDR1 SGHRS and CDR2 YFSETQ.

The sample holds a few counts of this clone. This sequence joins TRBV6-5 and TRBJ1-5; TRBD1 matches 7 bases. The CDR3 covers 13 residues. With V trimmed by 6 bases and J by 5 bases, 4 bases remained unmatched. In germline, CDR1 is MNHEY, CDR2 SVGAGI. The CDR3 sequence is CASSGGQYQPQHF. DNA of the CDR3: TGTGCCAGCAGCGGGGGACAGTATCAGCCCCAGCATTTT.

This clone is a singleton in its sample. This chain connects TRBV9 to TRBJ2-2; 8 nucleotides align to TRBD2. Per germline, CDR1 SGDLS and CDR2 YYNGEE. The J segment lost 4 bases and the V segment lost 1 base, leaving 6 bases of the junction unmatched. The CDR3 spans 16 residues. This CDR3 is CASSVTRGGPTGELFF. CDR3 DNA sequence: TGTGCCAGCAGCGTAACCCGGGGGGGGCCCACCGGGGAGCTGTTTTTT.

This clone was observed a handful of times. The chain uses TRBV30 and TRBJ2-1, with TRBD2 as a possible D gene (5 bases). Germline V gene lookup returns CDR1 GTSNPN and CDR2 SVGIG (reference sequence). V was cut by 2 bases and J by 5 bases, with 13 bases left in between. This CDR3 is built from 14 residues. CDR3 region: CAWSLGSRNNEQFF. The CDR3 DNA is TGTGCCTGGAGTCTAGGGAGTAGGAACAATGAGCAGTTCTTC.

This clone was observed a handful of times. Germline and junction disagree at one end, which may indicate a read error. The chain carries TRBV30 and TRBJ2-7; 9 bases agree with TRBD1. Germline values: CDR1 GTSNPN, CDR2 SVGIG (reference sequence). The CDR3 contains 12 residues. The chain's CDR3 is CAGDPDRGMEGF. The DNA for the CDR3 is TGTGCCGGGGACCCGGACAGGGGAATGGAGGGGTTC.

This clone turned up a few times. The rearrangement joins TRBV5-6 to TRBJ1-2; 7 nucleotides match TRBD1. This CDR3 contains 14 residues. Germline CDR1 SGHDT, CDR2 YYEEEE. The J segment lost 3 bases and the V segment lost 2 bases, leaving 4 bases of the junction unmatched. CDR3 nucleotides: TGTGCCAGCAGCTTATATACAGGGGACTATGGCTACACCTTC. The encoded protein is CASSLYTGDYGYTF.

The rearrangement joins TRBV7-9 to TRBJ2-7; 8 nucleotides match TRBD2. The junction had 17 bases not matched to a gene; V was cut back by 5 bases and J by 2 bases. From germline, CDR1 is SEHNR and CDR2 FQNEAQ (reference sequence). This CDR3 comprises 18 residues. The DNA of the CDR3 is TGTGCCAGCAGCCCAAGACTCGGGTCAGCGGGGGCCCCCTACGAGCAGTACTTC. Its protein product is CASSPRLGSAGAPYEQYF.

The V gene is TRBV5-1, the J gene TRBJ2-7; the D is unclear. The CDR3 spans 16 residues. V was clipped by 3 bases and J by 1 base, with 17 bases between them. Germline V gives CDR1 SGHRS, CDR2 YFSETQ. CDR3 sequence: CASSSLIPTGSYEQYF. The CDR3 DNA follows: TGCGCCAGCAGCTCTCTAATACCTACCGGGTCCTACGAGCAGTACTTC.

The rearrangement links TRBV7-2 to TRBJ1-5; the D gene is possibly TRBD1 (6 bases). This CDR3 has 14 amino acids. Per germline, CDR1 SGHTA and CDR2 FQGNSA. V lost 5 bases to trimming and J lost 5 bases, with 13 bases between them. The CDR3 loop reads CASSGRNRDQPQHF. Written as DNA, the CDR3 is TGTGCCAGCAGCGGCAGAAACAGGGATCAGCCCCAGCATTTT.

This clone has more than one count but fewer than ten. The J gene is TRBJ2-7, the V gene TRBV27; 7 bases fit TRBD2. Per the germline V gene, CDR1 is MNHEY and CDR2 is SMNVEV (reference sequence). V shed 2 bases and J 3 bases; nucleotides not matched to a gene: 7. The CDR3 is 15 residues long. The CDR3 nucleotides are TGTGCCAGCAGTTTAGGCAGGGCGGGGGTCTACGAGCAGTACTTC. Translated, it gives CASSLGRAGVYEQYF.

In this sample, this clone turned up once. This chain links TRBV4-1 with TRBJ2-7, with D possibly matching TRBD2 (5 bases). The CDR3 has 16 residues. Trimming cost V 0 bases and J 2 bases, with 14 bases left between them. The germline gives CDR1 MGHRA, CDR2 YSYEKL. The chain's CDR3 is CASSQEGGLQTYEQYF. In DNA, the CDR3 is TGCGCCAGCAGCCAAGAAGGTGGACTCCAAACCTACGAGCAGTACTTC.

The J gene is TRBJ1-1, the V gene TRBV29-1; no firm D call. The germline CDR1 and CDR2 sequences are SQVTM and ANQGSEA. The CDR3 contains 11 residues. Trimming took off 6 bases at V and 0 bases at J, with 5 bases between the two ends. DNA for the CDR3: TGCAGCGTCCAGATGAACACTGAAGCTTTCTTT. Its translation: CSVQMNTEAFF.

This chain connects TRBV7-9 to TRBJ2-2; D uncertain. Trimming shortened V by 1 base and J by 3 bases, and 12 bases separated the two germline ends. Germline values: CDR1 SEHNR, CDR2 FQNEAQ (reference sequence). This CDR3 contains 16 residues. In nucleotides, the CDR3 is TGTGCCAGCAGCTTAGGTCTCAGGCAGTACACCGGGGAGCTGTTTTTT. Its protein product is CASSLGLRQYTGELFF.

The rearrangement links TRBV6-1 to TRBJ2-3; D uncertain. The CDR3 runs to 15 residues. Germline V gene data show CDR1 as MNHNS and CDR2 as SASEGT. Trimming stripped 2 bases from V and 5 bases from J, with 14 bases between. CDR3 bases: TGTGCCAGCAGTGAATCGGGTTTTGAGGAAGATACGCAGTATTTT. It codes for CASSESGFEEDTQYF.

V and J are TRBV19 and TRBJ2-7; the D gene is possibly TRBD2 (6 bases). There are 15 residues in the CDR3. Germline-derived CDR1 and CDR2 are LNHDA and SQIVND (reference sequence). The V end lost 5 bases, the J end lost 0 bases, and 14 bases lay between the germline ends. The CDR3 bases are TGTGCCAGTAGTTTTTCGGGGGACGGCTCCTACGAGCAGTACTTC. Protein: CASSFSGDGSYEQYF. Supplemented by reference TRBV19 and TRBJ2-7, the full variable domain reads DGGITQSPKYLFRKEGQNVTLSCEQNLNHDAMYWYRQDPGQGLRLIYYSQIVNDFQKGDIAEGYSVSREKKESFPLTVTSAQKNPTAFYLCASSFSGDGSYEQYFGPGTRLTVT.

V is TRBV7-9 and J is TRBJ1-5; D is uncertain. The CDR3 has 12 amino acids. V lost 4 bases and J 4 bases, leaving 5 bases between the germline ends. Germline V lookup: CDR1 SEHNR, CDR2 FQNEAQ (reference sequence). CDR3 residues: CASSSLNQPQHF. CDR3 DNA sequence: TGTGCCAGCAGCTCCCTTAATCAGCCCCAGCATTTT.

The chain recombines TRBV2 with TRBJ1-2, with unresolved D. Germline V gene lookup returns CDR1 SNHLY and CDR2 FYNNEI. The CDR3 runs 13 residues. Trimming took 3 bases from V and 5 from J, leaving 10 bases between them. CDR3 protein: CASSDSVQYGYTF. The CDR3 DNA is TGTGCCAGCAGTGATTCCGTGCAGTATGGCTACACCTTC.

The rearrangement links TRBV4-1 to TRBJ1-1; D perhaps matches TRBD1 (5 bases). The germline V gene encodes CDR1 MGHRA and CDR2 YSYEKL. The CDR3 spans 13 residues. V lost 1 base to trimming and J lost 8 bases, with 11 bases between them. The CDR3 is CASSQGGGDEAFF. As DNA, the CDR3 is TGCGCCAGCAGCCAAGGTGGAGGGGACGAAGCTTTCTTT.

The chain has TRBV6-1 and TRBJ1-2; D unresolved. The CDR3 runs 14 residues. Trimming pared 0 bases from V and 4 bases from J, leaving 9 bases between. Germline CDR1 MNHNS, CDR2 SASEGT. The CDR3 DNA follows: TGTGCCAGCAGTGAAGCGCAGGCTGCCTATGGCTACACCTTC. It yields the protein CASSEAQAAYGYTF.